What follows are 5 T cell receptor beta chains derived from one specimen sequenced in a study of breast tumors, draining lymph nodes, adjacent tissues. Breast cancer patients provided tissue from their axillary draining lymph nodes. From the multiplex PCR reads, TCRdb called clonotypes with MiXCR, one entry per CDR3 protein. The sample has some 83,000 distinct CDR3 sequences; approximately 19% are singletons. The sample was axillary lymph node tissue. The receptors shown here come from a female donor with breast cancer. Some clones in this sample may be carry-over from other donors' samples.

This clonotype came up many times. The rearrangement uses TRBV29-1 and TRBJ2-5; 8 bases are a match to TRBD1. Germline V gene data show CDR1 as SQVTM and CDR2 as ANQGSEA. This CDR3 has 12 amino acids. V lost 6 bases to trimming and J lost 5 bases; unmatched junction nucleotides: 5. The CDR3 is CSVHRGKETQYF. As DNA, the CDR3 is TGCAGCGTCCACAGGGGGAAGGAGACCCAGTACTTC.

This clonotype was found once. This may be a read error: a much more frequent sequence differs by one nucleotide. The chain has TRBV7-3 and TRBJ2-2, with TRBD2 matching 7 bases. The CDR3 is 14 residues long. Germline loops: CDR1 SGHTA, CDR2 FQGTGA. The J segment lost 6 bases and the V segment lost 6 bases, leaving 7 bases of the junction unmatched. CDR3 sequence (DNA): TGTGCCAGCAGGAGGAGGGCGGGGGCCGGGGAGCTGTTTTTT. It translates to CASRRRAGAGELFF.

About this clonotype itself: A much larger clone differs from this one at a single base, so this may be a read error. The rearrangement links TRBV6-2 or TRBV6-3 to TRBJ2-5; D gene ambiguous. The germline V gene encodes CDR1 MNHEY and CDR2 SVGEGT. With 6 bases removed from V and 4 bases from J, the gap between germline ends came to 15 bases. This CDR3 spans 14 amino acids. CDR3 region: CASRREPSRETQYF. For the CDR3, the DNA is TGTGCCAGCAGGCGAGAGCCAAGTCGAGAGACCCAGTACTTC.

This clonotype has ten or more counts. At one end the junction does not follow the germline gene, possibly because of a read error. The chain recombines TRBV20-1 with TRBJ1-2; D unresolved. The CDR3 is 12 residues long. Looked up from germline, CDR1 is DFQATT and CDR2 is SNEGSKA (reference sequence). The chain's CDR3 is CSARVGDYGYTF. In DNA, the CDR3 is TGCAGTGCCAGAGTGGGCGACTATGGCTACACCTTC.

This clonotype has a count of ten or more. The chain recombines TRBV6-2 or TRBV6-3 with TRBJ2-5; 11 nucleotides line up with TRBD2. V was clipped by 7 bases and J by 5 bases; unmatched bases: 6. Germline-derived CDR1 and CDR2 are MNHEY and SVGEGT. The CDR3 is 14 residues long. In DNA, the CDR3 is TGTGCCAGCAACCCTGGACTAGCGGGCGAGACCCAGTACTTC. It translates to CASNPGLAGETQYF.